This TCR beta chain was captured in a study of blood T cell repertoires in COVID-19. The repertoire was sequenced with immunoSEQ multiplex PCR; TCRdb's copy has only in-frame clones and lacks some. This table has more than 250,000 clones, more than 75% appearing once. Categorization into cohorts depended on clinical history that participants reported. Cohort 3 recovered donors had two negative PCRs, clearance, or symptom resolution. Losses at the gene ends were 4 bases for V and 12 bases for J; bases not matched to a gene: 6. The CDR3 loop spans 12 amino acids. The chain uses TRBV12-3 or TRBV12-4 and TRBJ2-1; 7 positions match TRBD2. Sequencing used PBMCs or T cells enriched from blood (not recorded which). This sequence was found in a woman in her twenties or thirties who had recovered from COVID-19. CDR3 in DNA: TGTGCCAGCAGTTCATCGACTAGCCGGCAGTTCTTC. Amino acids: CASSSSTSRQFF.